Given below is one TCR beta chain in context. Its antigen is not known. J lost 4 bases, V lost 3 bases, and 7 bases had no gene match. CDR3 length: 17 amino acids. Looked up from germline, CDR1 is SGHTA and CDR2 is FQGTGA. Blood samples were obtained at baseline, cycle 4 day 1, and cycle 7 day 1. The data originate from a study of OX40 agonist ivuxolimab in advanced cancers. The study, taken as a whole, reports: At 0.1 to 3.0 mg/kg and by week 6, CD4+ and CD8+ T cells in the blood had expanded clonally.

The table came from immunoSEQ multiplex PCR; TCRdb's copy has only in-frame clones and leaves some out. The profile shows tens of thousands of clones, 86% of them singletons. The V gene is TRBV7-3, the J gene TRBJ2-2, with TRBD1 identical over 11 bases. This clonotype originated in an adult with an advanced solid tumor such as melanoma, head and neck, liver or kidney cancer. The material sequenced was CD4+ or CD8+ T cells sorted from blood, taken in a trial of the OX40 agonist ivuxolimab. In DNA, the CDR3 is TGTGCCAGCAGCTTGCTGATGGACAGGGGGCTCACCGGGGAGCTGTTTTTT. Its translation is CASSLLMDRGLTGELFF.